This TCR beta chain was obtained from a study of breast tumors, draining lymph nodes, adjacent tissues. The junction had 9 bases not matched to a gene; V was cut back by 5 bases and J by 6 bases. CDR1 is MNHNY and CDR2 is SVGAGI in the germline V gene (reference sequence). CDR3 length: 16 amino acids. This clonotype was seen a handful of times. The lymph nodes were axillary draining lymph nodes from breast cancer patients. TCRdb re-analysed the multiplex PCR reads in MiXCR, keeping a single row per CDR3 protein. The sample yields 150,000 to 200,000 distinct CDR3 sequences, around a third seen once. The chain carries TRBV6-6 and TRBJ2-1, with TRBD2 identical over 11 bases. The TCR sequence derives from a female donor with breast cancer. Some clones in this sample may be carry-over from other donors' samples. Sequenced sample: axillary lymph node tissue. CDR3 sequence reads: CASSQTSGGPANEQFF. CDR3 DNA sequence: TGTGCCAGCAGTCAAACTAGCGGGGGACCTGCCAATGAGCAGTTCTTC.